This entry describes one TCR beta chain. What it binds is not known. The assay was immunoSEQ multiplex PCR, and TCRdb's table has in-frame clones only and misses some. The table includes roughly 80,000 clones, around four fifths detected once. This sample was taken from a study of T cell clones after liver transplantation. At the level of the study: Graft-donor-reactive sequences were compared with third-party-reactive TCRbeta sequences from pre-transplant mixed lymphocyte reactions. Until 12-24 months post-transplant, subjects got standard immunosuppression and no induction. Samples came pre-transplant, pre-randomization before withdrawal, and post-randomization after withdrawal ended. Whole-study findings and limits: Donor-reactive sequences fell more than third party-reactive ones, suggesting partial deletion.

The sample here was CD4+ T cells from blood, taken just over 45 months after liver transplant. This TCR was recovered from a human patient who received a liver transplant. Some T cells may arise from the graft donor.

The CDR3 loop is CASKVGGILKQSYNEQFF. CDR3 in DNA: TGTGCCAGCAAAGTAGGGGGGATCCTTAAGCAATCCTACAATGAGCAGTTCTTC. The chain couples TRBV11-2 to TRBJ2-1; D tentatively reads TRBD1 or TRBD2 (6 bases each). With 7 bases removed from V and 1 base from J, the gap between germline ends came to 23 bases. The germline V gene encodes CDR1 SGHAT and CDR2 FQNNGV. This CDR3 has 18 residues.